The present entry profiles one T cell receptor beta chain with its context. This receptor's antigen is unknown. The entry originates in a study of cytomegalovirus exposure and HLA in healthy donors (dated by TCRdb to 2017 to 2019). About the full investigation: According to an earlier analysis of 550 to 700 of the donors, about 180 million T cells yielded roughly 110 million unique TCR beta sequences and about 300 Gb of sequence data. An early release covering roughly 600 HLA-typed donors comprised about 300 gigabases of sequencing data and tens of millions of unique TCR sequences. Among the roughly 390 genotyped donors, more than 70% belonged to the genetic ancestry cluster associated with self-reported Caucasian donors. The study aimed to test whether cataloging public T cell receptors could reveal signatures of past pathogen exposure. The T cell repertoires of some 670 subjects were profiled by immunosequencing and related to cytomegalovirus serostatus. Besides the first cohort of roughly 640 subjects, a separate validation cohort made up of roughly 120 different subjects was used. High-throughput TCR immunosequencing, statistical association of individual TCRs with disease status, and machine learning were combined to predict cytomegalovirus infection status. A later analysis re-examined previously published TCR beta repertoires from over 500 donors and added high-resolution HLA genotyping to investigate patterns of TCR occurrence. Rather than drawing on any new phenotypic data, the later analysis identified candidate immune exposures from TCR beta sequences and the way those sequences occurred across donors. An earlier analysis of a few hundred of the donors applied high-throughput TCR beta sequencing to assess whether each TCR beta V gene segment acted as functional or pseudogenic. Donor age, sex, ethnicity and CMV serostatus were compiled together with the repertoire data. A later genetic analysis took genome-wide SNP genotypes for about 55% of the 666 donors and used that subset as a discovery cohort. All discovery cohort repertoires had been generated using a single sequencing platform. HLA typing covered class I and class II loci at four-digit resolution. The number of typed donors differed by locus: roughly 620-640 for A, B, C, DRB1 and DQB1; 522 for DQA1; some 590 for DPA1; and around 450 for DPB1. A few DR-DQ haplotypes were handled as single units for association and clustering because linkage in the cohort was strong. On average, roughly 250,000 unique TCR beta nucleotide sequences were sequenced per donor among 300 to 500 genotyped donors of the cohort, with roughly 18% of those sequences being non-productive.

Broader findings and caveats from the paper: While some public TCRs were present in many individuals, most TCR sequences turned up only very rarely across donors. A further reported finding was that TCR beta sequences accurately predicted the HLA-A and HLA-B alleles for most subjects in the first cohort. When HLA alleles, especially DR and DQ, strongly co-occurred, attributing TCR associations to individual alleles was difficult. Some IMGT-functional V segments, including TRBV6-2 and TRBV6-3, could not be told apart with the 87-base-pair reads, so those segments were excluded. In a later analysis, TCR association rates were found to vary across HLA loci, with the most associated TCRs seen for DRB1 alleles and the fewest for HLA-C alleles. Several of the top co-occurrence clusters appeared to be linked to parvovirus B19, influenza, CMV and Epstein-Barr virus, according to a later analysis. The sequencing pipeline was judged likely to have produced a cluster of highly shared sequence variants as a technical artifact. According to the authors, the approach could potentially be generalized to other disease states and immunological phenotypes. CMV serostatus was the only immune exposure information available for the cohort. The presence/absence analyses assumed that sequencing depth was roughly uniform across donors, and that assumption may not be true. Specific HLA alleles were associated with over 15,000 TCR beta sequences at a false discovery rate of 0.05 in a later analysis. A later analysis found that most CMV-associated TCR beta chains appeared HLA-restricted, with HLA associations seemingly driven largely by CMV exposure. Because counts were too low, more than 15 rarely observed V segments, including chromosome 9 orphons, were excluded from the earlier analysis of some 540 of the donors. V-gene and J-gene trimming of TCR beta chains was associated with a missense DCLRE1C variant in a later genetic analysis, and the association was replicated in an independent cohort. Correlated functional status among segregating V segments might reflect linkage disequilibrium, but an unknown experimental factor could not be ruled out. According to a later genetic analysis, donors in an Asian-associated ancestry cluster had fewer N-insertions in productive TCRs than the approximately 650-donor mean. In a later analysis, HLA-associated TCR beta chains showed more clonal expansion and lower generation probabilities than non-associated chains that were equally common. Broadly in line with IMGT annotations, most TCR beta V segments showed up in productive rearrangements about 87% or about 30% of the time in an earlier analysis of around 550 of the donors. The classifier was reported to diagnose cytomegalovirus status with high specificity and sensitivity in both the original cohort and the validation cohort. In the study, around 150 TCR beta chains were listed as associated with cytomegalovirus. In vitro tests confirmed that three of the cytomegalovirus-associated TCR beta chains recognize cytomegalovirus antigens. Because some donors lacked HLA typing at each locus, the association tests relied only on the typed subset. Only TCR beta chains were sequenced in this cohort, and the absence of alpha or paired-chain data limited detectable features.

From the germline V gene (reference sequence), CDR1 is SGHNT and CDR2 is YYREEE. V was cut back by 3 bases and J by 1 base, leaving a gap of 10 bases between them. The CDR3 covers 14 residues, taking in both the cysteine and the phenylalanine. Only CDR3 DNA is held: 42 bases, read in frame from base 1. Libraries were made using the immunoSEQ multiplex PCR assay. For the multiplex PCR, a mixture combining 60 forward primers for TCR Vbeta segments and 13 reverse primers for TCR Jbeta segments was used. The CDR3 region of rearranged TCR beta genes was amplified from genomic DNA by a multiplex PCR assay. Amplified TCR beta libraries were sequenced as 87-base-pair reads on the Illumina HiSeq System. The published analysis was carried out like this. A later analysis counted tens of millions of unique TCR beta chains across the 600 to 850 repertoires, and roughly 9.9 million of these chains were shared by at least two donors. Raw reads were error-corrected and collapsed into unique sequences with a nearest-neighbor algorithm that merged closely related sequences to remove PCR and sequencing errors. CDR3 sequences were aligned to IMGT reference sequences to assign V, D and J gene segments. Each retained sequence needed at least a six-nucleotide match to both a V gene segment and a J gene segment. A rearrangement was called productive if the CDR3 had no stop codons and remained in frame with V and J, and every other rearrangement was called non-productive. Following IMGT convention, CDR3 was defined as the stretch from the second conserved V-encoded cysteine up to the conserved J-encoded phenylalanine. The earlier analysis of 587 of the donors excluded any sequence lacking an unambiguous match to a single V gene segment. In an earlier analysis of approximately 500 of the donors, a V segment was called functional when productive rearrangements were above 56.7%, and segregating when the standard deviation between donors exceeded 5%. A statistical classification framework was built to diagnose cytomegalovirus status from the catalog of TCR beta chain sequences. In a later analysis, V and J genes were assigned by comparing TCR nucleotide sequences against IMGT/GENE-DB human TR gene sequences. The TCRdist pipeline was used in a later analysis to assign CDR3 sequences and most-parsimonious VDJ recombination scenarios. In a later analysis, each TCR beta chain was defined by its CDR3 amino acid sequence together with its V-gene family, and reads without a unique V-gene family were excluded. A later analysis removed 500 to 650 highly shared, low-generation-probability nucleotide sequences to deal with suspected cross-contamination and a sequencing artifact. In a later analysis, a clonal expansion index was calculated for each public chain from normalized within-repertoire ranks of inferred template counts. In a later analysis, generation probabilities were computed with a VDJ recombination model fitted to out-of-frame rearrangements, and the resulting probabilities were checked against IGoR. A later analysis scored TCR-TCR, TCR-HLA and TCR-CMV co-occurrence with hypergeometric tests, applying a repertoire-size bias correction to TCR pairs. In a later analysis, false discovery rates were estimated by permuting HLA or CMV assignments 20 times. In a later analysis, co-occurring TCRs were grouped using DBSCAN, with TCRdist sequence similarity added in when clustering inside HLA-allele-positive subsets. Repertoires with fewer than 30,000 or more than 120,000 public chains were left out of co-occurrence clustering, as were a few repertoires with anomalous nucleotide sharing. TCRdb stores this immuneACCESS table with in-frame sequences only. Part of the clones is absent; in the studies checked, under half of the shortfall reflects unresolved V genes, and no reason is known for the rest. Clonal size and the V and J genes are those of that table, whereas D and trimming came from the DNA. This sample's clone table shows 150,000 to 200,000 clones. Jointly, the top ten make up 0.7% to 0.8% of the sample.

The cohort consisted of 650 to 850 healthy bone marrow donors. Cohort members were all nominally healthy when sampled, although unrecorded immune exposures were likely present. The donor tested CMV seronegative, placing the donor among the 300 to 400 seronegative members of the cohort. A peripheral blood sample was collected from each donor, and TCR beta sequencing was performed on peripheral blood mononuclear cells. The Qiagen DNeasy Blood Extraction Kit was used to extract genomic DNA from the blood cell samples. What was sequenced was PBMCs. This clonotype originated in a boy younger than 18 in good health and CMV-seronegative. The sequence joins TRBV5-4 to TRBJ1-1, and perhaps TRBD1 as D gene, on 6 matching bases. The CDR3 loop reads CASSSGQRNTEAFF. The nucleotide sequence is TGTGCCAGCAGCTCCGGACAGCGGAACACTGAAGCTTTCTTT.